The 29 T cell receptor beta chains given below trace back to one sample, sequenced in a study of patients and donors after allogeneic stem cell transplantation. Via MiXCR, TCRdb re-called the RT-PCR reads, giving one row per CDR3 protein. The table has about a million distinct CDR3 sequences, more than 15% seen once. The sample comprised blood, either unsorted or a sorted T cell fraction (not recorded which). These receptors all stem from a human donor who was either an allogeneic HSCT recipient or a stem cell or donor lymphocyte infusion donor (not recorded which). It is not recorded whose cells these are; they may come from a transplant donor.

A word on this clonotype: Relative to the germline gene, one junction end is altered; a read error may explain this. This chain uses TRBV6-2 or TRBV6-3 with TRBJ2-1; tentatively, D is TRBD1 or TRBD2 (5 bases each). In germline, CDR1 is MNHEY, CDR2 SVGEGT. The CDR3 sequence is 14 residues long. The CDR3 region is CASKGTRFGNGQFF. The CDR3 region has the DNA TGTGCCAGCAAGGGGACCCGATTCGGGAATGGGCAGTTCTTC.

This clonotype was detected only a few times. The J gene is TRBJ1-5, the V gene TRBV18; D uncertain. V lost 6 bases to trimming and J lost 7 bases, with 13 bases between them. Germline V gene lookup returns CDR1 KGHSH and CDR2 LQKENI. The CDR3 has 13 amino acids. CDR3 DNA sequence: TGTGCCAGCTCTCCGGACCCCCGGCAGCCCCAGCATTTT. It encodes CASSPDPRQPQHF.

This clonotype appeared a few times. The chain employs TRBV12-3 or TRBV12-4 and TRBJ2-1, with 9 bases aligning to TRBD1. CDR3 length: 17 residues. Trimming took 6 bases from V and 0 from J; bases not matched to a gene: 9. DNA for the CDR3: TGTGCCAGCAGGACTAAGACAGGGGGTATCTCCTACAATGAGCAGTTCTTC. Translating gives CASRTKTGGISYNEQFF.

Only a few counts were recorded for this clonotype. At one boundary the junction diverges from the germline segment, which might be a read error. CDR3 in DNA: TGTGCCACCAGTGATTTTTTAGCGGAAGGGTGGCTCTTC. It is translated as CATSDFLAEGWLF. This rearrangement joins TRBV24-1 to TRBJ2-1; a possible D gene is TRBD2 (6 bases). The CDR3 consists of 13 residues. Germline V gives CDR1 KGHDR, CDR2 SFDVKD.

This rearrangement joins TRBV7-2 to TRBJ1-2; D uncertain. V was shortened by 1 base and J by 4 bases, with 7 bases between the two germline ends. This CDR3 is 13 amino acids long. Per germline, CDR1 SGHTA and CDR2 FQGNSA. The CDR3 DNA is TGTGCCAGCAGCTTAGATCGCCTCTATGGCTACACCTTC. It specifies CASSLDRLYGYTF. Looking up the rest from reference TRBV7-2 and TRBJ1-2 gives the full variable domain: GAGVSQSPSNKVTEKGKDVELRCDPISGHTALYWYRQSLGQGLEFLIYFQGNSAPDKSGLPSDRFSAERTGGSVSTLTIQRTQQEDSAVYLCASSLDRLYGYTFGSGTRLTVV.

This sequence joins TRBV9 and TRBJ2-5; D is possibly TRBD1 (6 bases). Germline lookup yields CDR1 SGDLS and CDR2 YYNGEE. This CDR3 contains 16 residues. The V end lost 4 bases, the J end lost 4 bases, and 20 bases lay between the germline ends. This CDR3 reads CASSRGTEVKGETQYF. CDR3 nucleotides: TGTGCCAGCAGCAGGGGGACGGAGGTGAAGGGAGAGACCCAGTACTTC.

This clonotype appeared many times. J is TRBJ1-1 and V is TRBV4-1, with 9 nucleotides matching TRBD1. The CDR3 covers 15 residues. Germline CDR1 and CDR2: MGHRA and YSYEKL. Trimming took 2 bases from V and 6 from J; bases not matched to a gene: 7. CDR3 protein: CASSQIGTGISEAFF. The CDR3 nucleotides read TGCGCCAGCAGCCAAATTGGGACAGGGATCTCTGAAGCTTTCTTT.

This clonotype was recorded a few times. The V gene is TRBV7-9, the J gene TRBJ1-2; unclear D gene. In germline, CDR1 is SEHNR, CDR2 FQNEAQ (reference sequence). Trimming removed 2 bases from V and 2 bases from J, with 12 bases in between. The CDR3 loop spans 15 amino acids. CDR3 DNA sequence: TGTGCCAGCAGCTTATTGGATAGACAAAACTATGGCTACACCTTC. Amino acids: CASSLLDRQNYGYTF.

The chain employs TRBV6-5 and TRBJ2-2; possibly TRBD2 for D (6 bases). The germline V gene encodes CDR1 MNHEY and CDR2 SVGAGI. Trimming cost V 2 bases and J 3 bases, with 13 bases left between them. The CDR3 is made up of 16 amino acids. The CDR3 DNA is TGTGCCAGCAGTTACCGGAGGGTTCCGGACACCGGGGAGCTGTTTTTT. This translates into CASSYRRVPDTGELFF.

The rearrangement links TRBV11-3 to TRBJ2-1; 9 bases agree with TRBD2. This CDR3 is 17 amino acids long. CDR1 SGHNT and CDR2 YENEEA come from the germline V gene. The trim removed 4 bases at V and 9 bases at J, leaving 16 bases unmatched. The CDR3 is CASSSRVGVSGSGEQFF. CDR3 sequence (DNA): TGTGCCAGCAGCTCCCGCGTCGGCGTTAGCGGGAGCGGTGAGCAGTTCTTC.

The rearrangement links TRBV6-2 or TRBV6-3 to TRBJ2-1; unclear D gene. The germline V gene has CDR1 MNHEY and CDR2 SVGEGT. The CDR3 extends over 11 amino acids. Trimming removed 7 bases at V and 7 bases at J, with 8 bases between. The CDR3, as DNA: TGTGCCAGCACTCAGGTAAATGAGCAGTTCTTC. Encoded protein: CASTQVNEQFF.

This clonotype was seen a handful of times. The rearrangement uses TRBV3-1 and TRBJ2-1; 11 bases agree with TRBD2. In germline, CDR1 is LGHDT, CDR2 YNNKEL (reference sequence). With 3 bases clipped from V and 4 bases from J, the junction kept 8 bases outside the gene matches. The CDR3 has 17 residues. The CDR3 coding sequence is TGTGCCAGCAGCCAGATGGGCGGGACTAGCGGTTACAATGAGCAGTTCTTC. Protein: CASSQMGGTSGYNEQFF.

The sample holds a few counts of this clonotype. The chain uses TRBV12-3 or TRBV12-4 and TRBJ1-3; D is ambiguous. The CDR3 is 13 residues long. V was trimmed by 4 bases and J by 2 bases, leaving 6 bases between them. As DNA, the CDR3 is TGTGCCAGCAGTTGGGAGGCTGGAAACACCATATATTTT. It translates to CASSWEAGNTIYF.

This clonotype was observed at least ten times. This sequence joins TRBV4-3 and TRBJ2-7, with D possibly matching TRBD1 (5 bases). Trimming stripped 0 bases from V and 0 bases from J, with 9 bases between. The germline V gene encodes CDR1 LGHNA and CDR2 YSLEER. The CDR3 totals 15 residues. For the CDR3, the DNA is TGCGCCAGCAGCCAAGATAGGGGTTCCTCCTACGAGCAGTACTTC. Translating it yields CASSQDRGSSYEQYF.

This clonotype was detected only a few times. The chain combines TRBV4-1 with TRBJ2-6; no clear D. V lost 0 bases and J 2 bases, leaving 14 bases between the germline ends. The CDR3 is made up of 18 amino acids. Germline-derived CDR1 and CDR2 are MGHRA and YSYEKL. This chain's CDR3 is CASSQDRGEAAGANVLTF. The CDR3 DNA sequence: TGCGCCAGCAGCCAAGATCGTGGAGAGGCGGCTGGGGCCAACGTCCTGACTTTC.

This clonotype was detected only a few times. A single base separates this from a much larger clone, so it may be a read error. The rearrangement joins TRBV3-1 to TRBJ2-7; possibly TRBD1 for D (5 bases). Deletions cut 1 base from V and 8 bases from J, with 6 bases between. Germline CDR1 and CDR2: LGHDT and YNNKEL (reference sequence). The CDR3 has 11 residues. The CDR3 loop is CASSQGGQQYF. The CDR3 nucleotides are TGTGCCAGCAGCCAAGGGGGCCAGCAGTACTTC.

The genes are TRBV2 and TRBJ1-6; D might be TRBD1 (5 bases). This CDR3 is built from 12 residues. Germline lookup yields CDR1 SNHLY and CDR2 FYNNEI. V was shortened by 5 bases and J by 14 bases, with 13 bases between the two germline ends. The CDR3 DNA is TGTGCCAGCAGTTTATCAGGGAATACCCTCCACTTT. Its protein product is CASSLSGNTLHF.

This clonotype came up a few times. This chain connects TRBV19 to TRBJ1-2; D is perhaps TRBD1 (5 bases). Germline values: CDR1 LNHDA, CDR2 SQIVND (reference sequence). CDR3 length equals 17 residues. Trimming shortened V by 2 bases and J by 5 bases, and 21 bases separated the two germline ends. CDR3 bases: TGTGCCAGTAGTATACTGGGAGGACGCCCCCGGGGGTATGGCTACACCTTC. Its protein is CASSILGGRPRGYGYTF. Using reference TRBV19 and TRBJ1-2 for the parts outside the CDR3, the full variable domain is DGGITQSPKYLFRKEGQNVTLSCEQNLNHDAMYWYRQDPGQGLRLIYYSQIVNDFQKGDIAEGYSVSREKKESFPLTVTSAQKNPTAFYLCASSILGGRPRGYGYTFGSGTRLTVV.

J is TRBJ1-2 and V is TRBV7-9; D is uncertain. Trimming pared 1 base from V and 5 bases from J, leaving 11 bases between. This CDR3 is built from 14 residues. CDR1 is SEHNR and CDR2 is FQNEAQ in the germline V gene (reference sequence). Here the CDR3 DNA reads TGTGCCAGCAGCTTAGAATTTCAAGATTATGGCTACACCTTC. It translates to CASSLEFQDYGYTF.

The gene calls are TRBV6-1 and TRBJ1-5; D perhaps matches TRBD1 (5 bases). CDR1 is MNHNS, CDR2 SASEGT, per germline. The CDR3 has 14 residues. V lost 3 bases and J 6 bases, leaving 12 bases between the germline ends. The chain's CDR3 is CASSESLQGQPQHF. The CDR3 DNA reads as TGTGCCAGCAGTGAGAGCCTCCAGGGTCAGCCCCAGCATTTT.

This clonotype was seen more than once but under ten times. The V gene is TRBV6-1, the J gene TRBJ1-2, with D possibly TRBD1 on 5 matching bases. Germline V gene sequence: CDR1 MNHNS, CDR2 SASEGT. The germline V and J ends were trimmed by 9 bases and 0 bases, with 14 bases remaining between them. The CDR3 covers 14 residues. For the CDR3, the DNA is TGTGCCAGTAGAGAGACAGTCACTAACTATGGCTACACCTTC. Amino acid sequence: CASRETVTNYGYTF.

J is TRBJ1-2 and V is TRBV12-3 or TRBV12-4; 9 positions agree with TRBD1. The CDR3 contains 14 residues. Trimming at V came to 5 bases and at J to 4 bases, leaving 5 bases not matched to a gene. In DNA, the CDR3 is TGTGCCAGCAGTCCTACGGGACAGGGCTATGGCTACACCTTC. This encodes CASSPTGQGYGYTF.

The V call is TRBV7-2, the J call TRBJ1-1; maybe TRBD1 (5 bases). CDR1 and CDR2 (germline): SGHTA, FQGNSA. The CDR3 has 12 residues. Trimming took off 6 bases at V and 6 bases at J, with 11 bases between the two ends. The CDR3 nucleotides are TGTGCCAGCAGTTCATGGGGGGCTGAAGCTTTCTTT. It codes for CASSSWGAEAFF.

V gene TRBV9 combines with J gene TRBJ2-4; TRBD2 matches at 7 bases. After removal of 0 bases from V and 8 bases from J, the junction contained 5 bases not matched to a gene. Germline CDR1 and CDR2: SGDLS and YYNGEE. The CDR3 is 14 amino acids. In DNA, the CDR3 is TGTGCCAGCAGCGTAGCCCAGCGGGGTTACATTCAGTACTTC. Translated: CASSVAQRGYIQYF.

This clonotype was recorded a few times. The rearrangement joins TRBV6-2 or TRBV6-3 to TRBJ1-2; D unresolved. The CDR3 is made up of 12 amino acids. The V end lost 8 bases, the J end lost 1 base, and 8 bases lay between the germline ends. Germline V gene lookup returns CDR1 MNHEY and CDR2 SVGEGT. The CDR3 protein is CASGRSNYGYTF. CDR3 bases: TGTGCCAGCGGACGGAGTAACTATGGCTACACCTTC.

The table lists this clonotype with a few counts. The chain carries TRBV20-1 and TRBJ1-5, with 12 bases fitting TRBD1. CDR1 and CDR2 (germline): DFQATT, SNEGSKA (reference sequence). The CDR3 runs to 15 residues. J lost 2 bases, V lost 6 bases, and 5 bases had no gene match. The CDR3 loop reads CSAQGQGARNQPQHF. The CDR3 DNA is TGCAGTGCCCAGGGACAGGGGGCTCGCAATCAGCCCCAGCATTTT.

The rearrangement uses TRBV11-1 and TRBJ1-5; D ambiguous. Germline V CDR1 and CDR2: SGHAT, FQDESV (reference sequence). The CDR3 runs 14 residues. Trimming removed 6 bases at V and 3 bases at J, with 12 bases between. For the CDR3, the DNA is TGTGCCAGCAGTTACGACTCAAACAATCAGCCCCAGCATTTT. Translating gives CASSYDSNNQPQHF.

This clonotype has more than one count but fewer than ten. The chain is built from TRBV12-3 or TRBV12-4 and TRBJ2-3; unclear D gene. V lost 7 bases to trimming and J lost 4 bases, with 15 bases between them. The CDR3 is 14 amino acids. In nucleotides, the CDR3 is TGTGCCAGCACCCCTGATGGGGTCGCAGATACGCAGTATTTT. Translated: CASTPDGVADTQYF.

This clonotype was seen repeatedly, ten times or more. The V and J genes are TRBV20-1 and TRBJ2-5; 8 bases match TRBD1. The CDR3 spans 12 residues. Trimming at V came to 6 bases and at J to 5 bases, leaving 5 bases not matched to a gene. The germline V gene has CDR1 DFQATT and CDR2 SNEGSKA (reference sequence). CDR3 residues: CSASGGGETQYF. The CDR3 DNA sequence: TGCAGTGCCTCAGGGGGCGGGGAGACCCAGTACTTC.